The rows below give T cell receptor beta chains drawn from one sample of a study of blood T cell repertoires in COVID-19. Libraries were prepared by immunoSEQ multiplex PCR; TCRdb keeps only in-frame clonotypes and omits some of them. The sample lists fewer than 150,000 clones; 75% to 90% were seen once. Sequenced input: PBMCs or T cells enriched from blood (not recorded which). These TCRs come from a man aged 25-45 years who had recovered from COVID-19. Each CDR3 is given with its conserved first and last residue. Each record gives: V gene, J gene, D gene, clone size, CDR3 protein, CDR3 DNA. A D gene is named only where the DNA matches it firmly. Where a row states a size, it is once, few, many or the class of an expanded clone; other rows omit it.

>TRBV6-4|TRBJ2-2|TRBD1|few
CASSVQGSGELFF
TGTGCCAGCAGTGTACAGGGGAGCGGGGAGCTGTTTTTT
>TRBV2|TRBJ2-3|-|once
CASIVTTVDTQYF
TGTGCCAGCATAGTAACCACCGTGGATACGCAGTATTTT
>TRBV12-5|TRBJ1-5|-|-
CASGLDLQGGQPQHF
TGTGCTAGTGGTTTAGACTTACAGGGCGGTCAGCCCCAGCATTTT
>TRBV5-1|TRBJ2-3|-|-
CASSLGDRGSDTQYF
TGCGCCAGCAGCTTGGGGGACCGGGGGTCAGATACGCAGTATTTT
>TRBV4-1|TRBJ2-7|TRBD2|-
CASSQTTSGDYAQYF
TGCGCCAGCAGCCAAACCACTAGCGGGGACTACGCGCAGTACTTC
>TRBV4-1|TRBJ1-4|-|-
CASSQDRLEDWEKLFF
TGCGCCAGCAGCCAAGATCGTTTGGAGGACTGGGAAAAACTGTTTTTT
>TRBV15|TRBJ1-1|-|-
CASSGTAFF
TGTGCTAGCTCGGGTACGGCTTTCTTT
>TRBV19|TRBJ1-1|TRBD1|once
CASSPSRQGKMNTEAFF
TGTGCCAGTAGTCCAAGCCGACAGGGGAAAATGAACACTGAAGCTTTCTTT
>TRBV11-2|TRBJ2-7|-|-
CASSLGVGASAYEQYF
TGTGCCAGCAGCCTAGGGGTTGGTGCTAGCGCGTACGAGCAGTACTTC
>TRBV10-2|TRBJ1-3|TRBD1|-
CASSDETGGTGNTIYF
TGCGCCAGCAGTGACGAGACAGGGGGCACTGGAAACACCATATATTTT
>TRBV9|TRBJ1-4|-|once
CASSAGVVNEKLFF
TGTGCCAGCAGCGCGGGGGTAGTTAATGAAAAACTGTTTTTT
>TRBV7-3|TRBJ2-7|TRBD1|-
CASSQRGQGFEQYF
TGTGCCAGCAGCCAGCGCGGACAGGGATTCGAGCAGTACTTC
>TRBV19|TRBJ1-2|TRBD1|-
CASRDNQGALGGYTF
TGTGCCAGTAGAGACAACCAGGGGGCACTAGGTGGCTACACCTTC
>TRBV24-1|TRBJ2-3|TRBD1|-
CATSDPRLGQGPDTQYF
TGTGCCACCAGTGACCCCCGGTTGGGACAGGGCCCAGATACGCAGTATTTT
>TRBV13|TRBJ2-1|TRBD1|-
CASSKTGGSYNEQFF
TGTGCCAGCAGCAAAACAGGGGGTTCCTACAATGAGCAGTTCTTC
>TRBV5-5|TRBJ2-5|TRBD1|-
CASSLAEGGPETQYF
TGTGCCAGCAGCTTGGCCGAAGGGGGCCCAGAGACCCAGTACTTC
>TRBV9|TRBJ1-3|-|few
CASSAHGGQSLGNTIYF
TGTGCCAGCAGCGCCCACGGAGGGCAGAGTCTTGGAAACACCATATATTTT
>TRBV14|TRBJ2-5|TRBD2|-
CASSVRTSGGGRETQYF
TGTGCCAGCAGCGTCCGGACTAGCGGGGGGGGCCGCGAGACCCAGTACTTC
>TRBV5-4|TRBJ2-1|TRBD2|-
CASSWDTGTSSYNEQFF
TGTGCCAGCAGCTGGGATACCGGGACTAGCTCCTACAATGAGCAGTTCTTC
>TRBV7-9|TRBJ2-2|-|-
CASSLGQNTGELFF
TGTGCCAGCAGCCTAGGACAGAACACCGGGGAGCTGTTTTTT
>TRBV5-1|TRBJ1-3|-|-
CASSPFLSGNTIYF
TGCGCCAGCAGCCCCTTTCTCTCTGGAAACACCATATATTTT
>TRBV6-5|TRBJ1-4|TRBD1|once
CASSWQGASANEKLFF
TGTGCCAGCAGTTGGCAGGGGGCGTCGGCTAATGAAAAACTGTTTTTT
>TRBV18|TRBJ1-4|-|-
CASSPATGTSTNEKLFF
TGTGCCAGCTCACCCGCCACAGGGACGTCAACTAATGAAAAACTGTTTTTT
>TRBV19|TRBJ2-7|TRBD1|-
CASKPGQGAYEQYF
TGTGCCAGTAAACCGGGACAGGGGGCCTACGAGCAGTACTTC
>TRBV10-3|TRBJ1-5|TRBD1|-
CAISERGGEVQPQHF
TGTGCCATCAGTGAGAGAGGGGGCGAGGTTCAGCCCCAGCATTTT
>TRBV2|TRBJ1-5|-|-
CASSDRVGQPQHF
TGTGCCAGCAGTGACAGGGTTGGTCAGCCCCAGCATTTT
>TRBV27|TRBJ2-2|TRBD1|-
CASEDRASTGELFF
TGTGCCAGCGAGGACAGGGCGAGCACCGGGGAGCTGTTTTTT
>TRBV27|TRBJ2-7|-|-
CASSLSEGYEQYF
TGTGCCAGCAGTTTATCGGAGGGATACGAGCAGTACTTC
>TRBV6-1|TRBJ1-2|-|-
CASSEDGDFYGYTF
TGTGCCAGCAGTGAAGACGGAGATTTCTATGGCTACACCTTC
>TRBV5-1|TRBJ2-1|TRBD2|once
CASSGGGAVNEQFF
TGCGCCAGCAGTGGCGGGGGGGCCGTCAATGAGCAGTTCTTC
>TRBV12-3/TRBV12-4|TRBJ2-7|-|-
CASGGGGLFLHF
TGTGCCAGCGGGGGCGGGGGACTTTTTCTTCACTTC
>TRBV27|TRBJ1-5|-|-
CASSLGGGYQPQHF
TGTGCCAGCAGTTTAGGGGGGGGGTATCAGCCCCAGCATTTT
>TRBV7-2|TRBJ2-5|-|few
CASSLQLARQETQYF
TGTGCCAGCAGCTTACAGCTAGCGAGACAAGAGACCCAGTACTTC
>TRBV6-5|TRBJ1-1|-|-
CASSIPGNTEAFF
TGTGCCAGCAGCATTCCGGGGAACACTGAAGCTTTCTTT
>TRBV2|TRBJ2-3|TRBD2|-
CASTRGALAGAHEDTQYF
TGTGCCAGCACCCGGGGGGCCTTAGCGGGAGCTCATGAAGATACGCAGTATTTT
>TRBV15|TRBJ1-4|TRBD1|few
CATSRSGQGGSNEKLFF
TGTGCCACCAGCAGATCGGGACAGGGGGGATCTAATGAAAAACTGTTTTTT
>TRBV29-1|TRBJ2-1|-|-
CSVEGGPPSHNEQFF
TGCAGCGTTGAAGGCGGACCGCCTAGCCACAATGAGCAGTTCTTC
>TRBV9|TRBJ2-1|-|-
CASSAQGLANYNEQFF
TGTGCCAGCAGCGCCCAGGGGCTAGCAAACTACAATGAGCAGTTCTTC
>TRBV5-4|TRBJ2-7|-|few
CASSRGSTYEQYF
TGTGCCAGCAGCAGGGGGAGCACCTACGAGCAGTACTTC
>TRBV13|TRBJ2-4|TRBD2|-
CASSLGGASGRNIQYF
TGTGCCAGCAGCTTAGGAGGTGCTAGCGGGAGGAACATTCAGTACTTC
>TRBV7-3|TRBJ2-2|-|-
CASSLTGGSTGELFF
TGTGCCAGCAGCTTAACAGGCGGGTCAACCGGGGAGCTGTTTTTT